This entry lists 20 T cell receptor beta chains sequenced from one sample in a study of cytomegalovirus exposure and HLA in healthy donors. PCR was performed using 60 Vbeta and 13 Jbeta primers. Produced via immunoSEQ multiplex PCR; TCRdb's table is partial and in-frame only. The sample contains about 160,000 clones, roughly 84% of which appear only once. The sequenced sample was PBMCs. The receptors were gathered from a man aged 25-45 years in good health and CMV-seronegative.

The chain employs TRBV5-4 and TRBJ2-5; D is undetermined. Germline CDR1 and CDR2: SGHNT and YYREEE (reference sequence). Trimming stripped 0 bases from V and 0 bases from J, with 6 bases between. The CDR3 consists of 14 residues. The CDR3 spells CASSLGRDQETQYF. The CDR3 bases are TGTGCCAGCAGCTTGGGACGGGACCAAGAGACCCAGTACTTC.

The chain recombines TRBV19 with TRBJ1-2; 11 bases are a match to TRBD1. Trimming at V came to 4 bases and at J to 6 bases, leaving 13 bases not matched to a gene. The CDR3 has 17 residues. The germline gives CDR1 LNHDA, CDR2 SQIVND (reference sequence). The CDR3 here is CASSTTGTGGRRDGYTF. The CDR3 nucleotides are TGTGCCAGTAGTACTACCGGGACAGGGGGTCGGAGGGATGGCTACACCTTC.

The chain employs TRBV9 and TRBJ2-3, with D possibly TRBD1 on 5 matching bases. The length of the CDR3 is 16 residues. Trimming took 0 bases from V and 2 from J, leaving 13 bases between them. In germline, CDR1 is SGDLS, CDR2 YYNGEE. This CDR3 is CASSVERRAFTDTQYF. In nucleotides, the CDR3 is TGTGCCAGCAGCGTAGAACGCAGGGCTTTCACAGATACGCAGTATTTT.

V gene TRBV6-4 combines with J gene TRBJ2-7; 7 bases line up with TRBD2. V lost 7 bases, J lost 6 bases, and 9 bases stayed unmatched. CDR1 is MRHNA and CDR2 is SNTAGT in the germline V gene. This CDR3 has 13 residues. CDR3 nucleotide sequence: TGTGCCAGCATCAAGGGGACTAAGGGCGAGCAGTACTTC. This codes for CASIKGTKGEQYF.

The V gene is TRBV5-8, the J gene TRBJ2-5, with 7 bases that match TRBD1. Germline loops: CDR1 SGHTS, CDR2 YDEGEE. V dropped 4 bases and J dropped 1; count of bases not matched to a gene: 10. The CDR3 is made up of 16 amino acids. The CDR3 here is CASSPDHRGPQETQYF. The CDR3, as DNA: TGTGCCAGCAGCCCCGATCACAGGGGCCCCCAAGAGACCCAGTACTTC.

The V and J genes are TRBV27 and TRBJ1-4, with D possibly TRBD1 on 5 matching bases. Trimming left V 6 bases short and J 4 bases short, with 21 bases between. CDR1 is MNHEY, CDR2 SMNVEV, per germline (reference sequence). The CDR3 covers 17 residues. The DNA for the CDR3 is TGTGCCAGCAGCCATGCCGGGACTAGGCGCCATAATGAAAAACTGTTTTTT. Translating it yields CASSHAGTRRHNEKLFF. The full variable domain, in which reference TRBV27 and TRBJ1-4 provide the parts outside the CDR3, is EAQVTQNPRYLITVTGKKLTVTCSQNMNHEYMSWYRQDPGLGLRQIYYSMNVEVTDKGDVPEGYKVSRKEKRNFPLILESPSPNQTSLYFCASSHAGTRRHNEKLFFGSGTQLSVL.

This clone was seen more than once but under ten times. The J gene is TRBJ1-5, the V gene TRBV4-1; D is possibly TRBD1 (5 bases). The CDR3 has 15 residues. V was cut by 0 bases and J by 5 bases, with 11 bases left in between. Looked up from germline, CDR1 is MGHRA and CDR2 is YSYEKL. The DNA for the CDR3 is TGCGCCAGCAGCCAAGAATACCAGGGATATCAGCCCCAGCATTTT. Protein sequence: CASSQEYQGYQPQHF.

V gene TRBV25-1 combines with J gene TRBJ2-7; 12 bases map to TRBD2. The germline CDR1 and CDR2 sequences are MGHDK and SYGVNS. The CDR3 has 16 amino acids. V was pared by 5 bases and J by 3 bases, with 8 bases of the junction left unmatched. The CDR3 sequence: CASSPPLAGGVYEQYF. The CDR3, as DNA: TGTGCCAGCAGTCCTCCCCTAGCGGGAGGGGTCTACGAGCAGTACTTC.

The CDR3 sequence is CSVGQGNEQFF. In nucleotides, the CDR3 is TGCAGCGTTGGACAGGGCAATGAGCAGTTCTTC. This chain links TRBV29-1 with TRBJ2-1; 7 nucleotides agree with TRBD1. Germline values: CDR1 SQVTM, CDR2 ANQGSEA. This CDR3 spans 11 amino acids. Losses at the gene ends were 4 bases for V and 6 bases for J; bases not matched to a gene: 0.

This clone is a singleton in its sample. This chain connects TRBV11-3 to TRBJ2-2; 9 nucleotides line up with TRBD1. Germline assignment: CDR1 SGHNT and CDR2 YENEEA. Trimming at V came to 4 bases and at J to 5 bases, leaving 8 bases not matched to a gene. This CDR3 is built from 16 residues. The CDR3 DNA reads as TGTGCCAGCAGCTCAAAAGGACAGGGGTGGACCGGGGAGCTGTTTTTT. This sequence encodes CASSSKGQGWTGELFF.

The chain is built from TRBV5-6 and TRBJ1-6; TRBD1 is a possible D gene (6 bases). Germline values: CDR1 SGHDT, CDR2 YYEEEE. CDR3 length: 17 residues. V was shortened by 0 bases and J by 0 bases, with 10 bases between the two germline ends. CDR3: CASSLGGRSSYNSPLHF. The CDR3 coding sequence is TGTGCCAGCAGCTTGGGGGGGCGAAGCTCCTATAATTCACCCCTCCACTTT.

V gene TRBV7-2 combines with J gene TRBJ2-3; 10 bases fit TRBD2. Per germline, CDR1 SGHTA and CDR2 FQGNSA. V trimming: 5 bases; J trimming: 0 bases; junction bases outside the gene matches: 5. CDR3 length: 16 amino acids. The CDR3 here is CASSQRAGGSTDTQYF. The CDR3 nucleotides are TGTGCCAGCAGCCAAAGAGCGGGAGGGAGCACAGATACGCAGTATTTT.

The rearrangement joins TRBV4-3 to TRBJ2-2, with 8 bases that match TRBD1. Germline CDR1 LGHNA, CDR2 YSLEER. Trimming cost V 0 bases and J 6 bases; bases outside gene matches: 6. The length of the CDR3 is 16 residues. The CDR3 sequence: CASSQEAGGKAGELFF. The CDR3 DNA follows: TGCGCCAGCAGCCAAGAGGCAGGGGGCAAGGCCGGGGAGCTGTTTTTT.

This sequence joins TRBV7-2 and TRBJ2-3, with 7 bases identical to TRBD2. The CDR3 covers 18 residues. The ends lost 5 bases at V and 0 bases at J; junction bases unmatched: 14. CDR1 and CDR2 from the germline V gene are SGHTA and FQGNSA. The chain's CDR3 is CASSRSETSTRSTDTQYF. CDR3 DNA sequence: TGTGCCAGCAGCCGAAGCGAGACTAGCACCAGAAGCACAGATACGCAGTATTTT. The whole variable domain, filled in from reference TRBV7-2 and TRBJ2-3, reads GAGVSQSPSNKVTEKGKDVELRCDPISGHTALYWYRQSLGQGLEFLIYFQGNSAPDKSGLPSDRFSAERTGGSVSTLTIQRTQQEDSAVYLCASSRSETSTRSTDTQYFGPGTRLTVL.

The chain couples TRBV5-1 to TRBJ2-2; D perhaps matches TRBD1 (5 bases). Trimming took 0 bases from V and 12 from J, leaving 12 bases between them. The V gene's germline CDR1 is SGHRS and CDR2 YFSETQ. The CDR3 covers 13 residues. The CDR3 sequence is CASSLAQGGKLFF. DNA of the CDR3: TGCGCCAGCAGCTTGGCTCAGGGCGGAAAGCTGTTTTTT.

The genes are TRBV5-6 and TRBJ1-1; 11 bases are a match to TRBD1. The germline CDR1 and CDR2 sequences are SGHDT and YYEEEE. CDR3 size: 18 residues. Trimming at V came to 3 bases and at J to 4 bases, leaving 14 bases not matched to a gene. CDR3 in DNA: TGTGCCAGCAGCTCGTTTCGGGACAGGGGGACCCCGGGCACTGAAGCTTTCTTT. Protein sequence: CASSSFRDRGTPGTEAFF.

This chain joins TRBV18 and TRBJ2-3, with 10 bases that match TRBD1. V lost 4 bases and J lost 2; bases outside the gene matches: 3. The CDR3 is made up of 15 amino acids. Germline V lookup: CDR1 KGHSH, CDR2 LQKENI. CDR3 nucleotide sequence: TGTGCCAGCTCACTGACAGGGGGCATCACAGATACGCAGTATTTT. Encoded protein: CASSLTGGITDTQYF. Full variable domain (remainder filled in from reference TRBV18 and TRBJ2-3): NAGVMQNPRHLVRRRGQEARLRCSPMKGHSHVYWYRQLPEEGLKFMVYLQKENIIDESGMPKERFSAEFPKEGPSILRIQQVVRGDSAAYFCASSLTGGITDTQYFGPGTRLTVL.

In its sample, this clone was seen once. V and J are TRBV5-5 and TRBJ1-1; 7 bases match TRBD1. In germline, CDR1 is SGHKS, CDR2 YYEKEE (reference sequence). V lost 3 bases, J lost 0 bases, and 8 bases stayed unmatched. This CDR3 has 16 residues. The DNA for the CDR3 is TGTGCCAGCAGCTCGGACAGGCCACATCTGAACACTGAAGCTTTCTTT. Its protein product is CASSSDRPHLNTEAFF.

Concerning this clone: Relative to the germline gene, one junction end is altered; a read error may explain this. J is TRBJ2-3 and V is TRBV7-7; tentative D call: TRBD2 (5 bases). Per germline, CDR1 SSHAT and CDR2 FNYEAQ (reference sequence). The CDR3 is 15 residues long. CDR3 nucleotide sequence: TGTGCTAGCAGCGCCACCCGGGGTAGGGCAGATACGCAGTATTTT. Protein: CASSATRGRADTQYF.

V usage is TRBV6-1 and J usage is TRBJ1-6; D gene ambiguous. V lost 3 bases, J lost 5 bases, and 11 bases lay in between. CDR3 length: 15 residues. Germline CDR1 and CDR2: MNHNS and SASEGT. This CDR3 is CASSEGPPDNSPLHF. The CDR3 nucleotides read TGTGCCAGCAGTGAGGGCCCCCCAGATAATTCACCCCTCCACTTT.